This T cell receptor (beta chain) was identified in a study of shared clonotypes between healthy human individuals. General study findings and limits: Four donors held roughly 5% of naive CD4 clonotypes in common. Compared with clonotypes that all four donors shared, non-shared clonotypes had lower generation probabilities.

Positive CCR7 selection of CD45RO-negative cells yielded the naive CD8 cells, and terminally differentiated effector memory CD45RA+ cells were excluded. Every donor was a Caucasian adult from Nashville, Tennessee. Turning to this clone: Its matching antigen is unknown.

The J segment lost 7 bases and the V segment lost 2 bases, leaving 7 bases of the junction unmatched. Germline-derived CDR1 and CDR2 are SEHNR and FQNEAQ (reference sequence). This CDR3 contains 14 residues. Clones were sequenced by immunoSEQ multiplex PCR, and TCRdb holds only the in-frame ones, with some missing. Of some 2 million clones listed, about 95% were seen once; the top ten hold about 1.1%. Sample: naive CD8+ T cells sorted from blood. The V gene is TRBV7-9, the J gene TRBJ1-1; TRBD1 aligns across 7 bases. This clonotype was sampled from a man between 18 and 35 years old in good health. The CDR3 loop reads CASSLPGGGGEAFF. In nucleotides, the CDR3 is TGTGCCAGCAGCTTACCCGGAGGGGGCGGTGAAGCTTTCTTT.